The 21 T cell receptor beta chains reported below all come from one sample, sequenced in a study of shared clonotypes between healthy human individuals. TCRdb keeps only in-frame clones here, not all; method: immunoSEQ multiplex PCR. The top ten clones hold more than 1.5% of a sample with roughly 2,000,000 clones, 93% of them seen once. Terminally differentiated effector memory CD45RA+ cells were left out of the naive CD8 fraction, which was CD45RO-negative and positively selected for CCR7. Sequencing input: naive CD8+ T cells from PBMCs. These receptors all stem from a man aged 18 to 30 in good health. Some clones in this sample may be carry-over from other donors' samples.

Of note for this clone: Other DNA sequences within the sample encode an identical CDR3. The gene calls are TRBV7-9 and TRBJ1-4; perhaps TRBD1 as D (5 bases). The ends were cut back, 1 base at V and 3 bases at J, with 6 bases in the middle. The CDR3 runs to 14 residues. The germline gives CDR1 SEHNR, CDR2 FQNEAQ (reference sequence). In DNA form, the CDR3 reads TGTGCCAGCAGCTTAGTGGGACCTAATGAAAAACTGTTTTTT. As protein: CASSLVGPNEKLFF.

The chain links TRBV18 to TRBJ2-1; 10 bases are a match to TRBD2. V gave up 1 base and J gave up 8 bases; unmatched junction bases: 23. The CDR3 totals 21 residues. Germline-derived CDR1 and CDR2 are KGHSH and LQKENI. CDR3 amino acids: CASSPRWGATRLAGYPDEQFF. The CDR3 nucleotides are TGTGCCAGCTCACCACGTTGGGGGGCAACCCGACTAGCGGGCTATCCGGATGAGCAGTTCTTC.

This chain joins TRBV30 and TRBJ1-1, with 10 bases that match TRBD1. This CDR3 region has 14 residues. In germline, CDR1 is GTSNPN, CDR2 SVGIG (reference sequence). The V and J ends lost 2 bases and 5 bases, in that order; junction bases with no gene match: 5. The CDR3 region is CAWSLGTGDTEAFF. The CDR3 region has the DNA TGTGCCTGGAGTTTGGGGACAGGGGATACTGAAGCTTTCTTT.

The DNA of the CDR3 is TGTGCCAGCAGCCCACACAGGTTCTACAATCAGCCCCAGCATTTT. Its protein is CASSPHRFYNQPQHF. This rearrangement joins TRBV7-2 to TRBJ1-5; D is possibly TRBD1 (5 bases). The CDR3 contains 15 residues. CDR1 and CDR2 from the germline V gene are SGHTA and FQGNSA. Between the trimmed V and J ends, which lost 5 bases and 3 bases, there was a span of 14 bases.

This chain joins TRBV11-2 and TRBJ2-7; 7 nucleotides agree with TRBD1. V shed 6 bases, J shed 0 bases, and the junction held 8 bases outside the gene matches. From germline, CDR1 is SGHAT and CDR2 FQNNGV. The CDR3 spans 15 residues. CDR3 sequence: CASRLRGQGSYEQYF. Written as DNA, the CDR3 is TGTGCCAGCAGGCTTAGGGGGCAGGGCTCCTACGAGCAGTACTTC.

This clone was observed a single time. This sequence joins TRBV7-8 and TRBJ1-4; D is possibly TRBD1 (5 bases). The V gene's germline CDR1 is SGHVS and CDR2 FQNEAQ. With 4 bases removed from V and 4 bases from J, the gap between germline ends came to 13 bases. CDR3 length equals 15 residues. CDR3 residues: CASSSWDGSNEKLFF. The CDR3 DNA sequence: TGTGCCAGCAGCTCTTGGGACGGAAGTAATGAAAAACTGTTTTTT.

The rearrangement uses TRBV5-1 and TRBJ2-7; no reliable D call. The CDR3 extends over 13 amino acids. V gave up 3 bases and J gave up 4 bases, with 11 bases separating them. The germline V gene encodes CDR1 SGHRS and CDR2 YFSETQ. Here the CDR3 reads CASSSFVGYEQYF. The CDR3 DNA sequence: TGCGCCAGCAGCTCGTTTGTGGGTTACGAGCAGTACTTC.

The chain carries TRBV18 and TRBJ2-5, with D possibly TRBD1 on 5 matching bases. Per the germline V gene, CDR1 is KGHSH and CDR2 is LQKENI. V was clipped by 2 bases and J by 2 bases, with 12 bases between them. There are 15 residues in the CDR3. This chain's CDR3 is CASSPSRRQQETQYF. The CDR3 DNA is TGTGCCAGCTCACCAAGTCGACGACAGCAAGAGACCCAGTACTTC.

This chain uses TRBV5-1 with TRBJ2-1, with 14 bases identical to TRBD2. The CDR3 has 19 amino acids. The germline V gene encodes CDR1 SGHRS and CDR2 YFSETQ. V shed 5 bases, J shed 7 bases, and the junction held 17 bases outside the gene matches. In DNA, the CDR3 is TGCGCCAGCAGTTATGAAGGACTAGCGGGAGGTTCATTGGGGAATGAGCAGTTCTTC. The encoded protein is CASSYEGLAGGSLGNEQFF.

CDR3 sequence reads: CSAKGQSYEQYF. The CDR3 nucleotides are TGCAGCGCAAAGGGGCAGTCCTACGAGCAGTACTTC. V usage is TRBV29-1 and J usage is TRBJ2-7, with D possibly being TRBD1 (5 bases). The length of the CDR3 is 12 residues. The germline V gene has CDR1 SQVTM and CDR2 ANQGSEA. Trimming pared 7 bases from V and 1 base from J, leaving 11 bases between.

Worth noting for this clone: Other DNA sequences in the sample encode the same CDR3. Here the CDR3 DNA reads TGTGCCAGCAGTTTAAACACCAACTATGGCTACACCTTC. Protein sequence: CASSLNTNYGYTF. V is TRBV27 and J is TRBJ1-2; no definite D call. The CDR3 runs to 13 residues. The germline CDR1 and CDR2 sequences are MNHEY and SMNVEV (reference sequence). Trimming removed 2 bases from V and 2 bases from J, with 6 bases in between.

V is TRBV27 and J is TRBJ1-2; D call uncertain. CDR1 and CDR2 from the germline V gene are MNHEY and SMNVEV (reference sequence). The CDR3 extends over 14 amino acids. Trimming shortened V by 5 bases and J by 7 bases, and 17 bases separated the two germline ends. The chain's CDR3 is CASSPRTEAGGYTF. CDR3 DNA sequence: TGTGCCAGCAGTCCCAGGACGGAGGCGGGTGGCTACACCTTC.

Note on this clone: At the DNA level, this CDR3 is encoded by other sequences in the same sample as well. J is TRBJ1-5 and V is TRBV30, with D possibly being TRBD1 (6 bases). Trimming removed 0 bases at V and 4 bases at J, with 7 bases between. The CDR3 has 13 residues. Germline loops: CDR1 GTSNPN, CDR2 SVGIG (reference sequence). In nucleotides, the CDR3 is TGTGCCTGGAGTGTACAGGGTAATCAGCCCCAGCATTTT. It encodes CAWSVQGNQPQHF.

The chain couples TRBV5-1 to TRBJ2-7; 10 bases agree with TRBD2. The ends lost 3 bases at V and 4 bases at J; junction bases unmatched: 4. Germline CDR1 is SGHRS and CDR2 is YFSETQ. The CDR3 consists of 14 residues. The CDR3 sequence: CASSSLAGEYEQYF. The CDR3, as DNA: TGCGCCAGCAGCTCCCTAGCGGGAGAATACGAGCAGTACTTC.

In its sample, this clone was seen once. The chain joins TRBV5-1 to TRBJ2-5; D remains unclear. The CDR3 runs to 13 residues. Germline CDR1 reads SGHRS; CDR2 reads YFSETQ. The ends were cut back, 4 bases at V and 3 bases at J, with 10 bases in the middle. CDR3 loop: CASSALPKETQYF. The CDR3 DNA follows: TGCGCCAGCAGCGCGTTACCAAAAGAGACCCAGTACTTC. Supplemented by reference TRBV5-1 and TRBJ2-5, the full variable domain reads KAGVTQTPRYLIKTRGQQVTLSCSPISGHRSVSWYQQTPGQGLQFLFEYFSETQRNKGNFPGRFSGRQFSNSRSEMNVSTLELGDSALYLCASSALPKETQYFGPGTRLLVL.

The chain has TRBV7-8 and TRBJ2-3; perhaps TRBD1 as D (6 bases). CDR3 size: 14 residues. Trimming took 6 bases from V and 4 from J, leaving 14 bases between them. Germline-derived CDR1 and CDR2 are SGHVS and FQNEAQ. In DNA, the CDR3 is TGTGCCAGCAGGGGCAGGGGCATCCCAGATACGCAGTATTTT. Translated, it gives CASRGRGIPDTQYF.

The chain links TRBV15 to TRBJ2-5, with 9 positions matching TRBD2. This CDR3 has 17 residues. Trimming cost V 3 bases and J 5 bases; bases outside gene matches: 13. The germline V gene encodes CDR1 LNHNV and CDR2 YYDKDF (reference sequence). CDR3 DNA: TGTGCCACCAGCAGGGACCGACTAGCGGCCCTCGTGGAGACCCAGTACTTC. Residues: CATSRDRLAALVETQYF.

The chain combines TRBV10-2 with TRBJ1-5; perhaps TRBD1 as D (5 bases). The CDR3 runs 14 residues. Germline loops: CDR1 WSHSY, CDR2 SAAADI. V was trimmed by 6 bases and J by 0 bases, leaving 9 bases between them. CDR3 region: CASRADSSNQPQHF. The CDR3 DNA follows: TGCGCCAGCAGGGCTGACAGTAGCAATCAGCCCCAGCATTTT.

This clone was detected only once. The rearrangement joins TRBV4-2 to TRBJ1-2, with TRBD1 matching over 8 bases. The CDR3 spans 16 residues. Trimming at V came to 1 base and at J to 3 bases, leaving 7 bases not matched to a gene. Per germline, CDR1 LGHNA and CDR2 YNFKEQ. Here the CDR3 reads CASSQAYQGADYGYTF. CDR3 in DNA: TGTGCCAGCAGCCAAGCATACCAGGGGGCTGACTATGGCTACACCTTC.

The rearrangement joins TRBV4-1 to TRBJ2-7, with 9 bases aligning to TRBD1. This CDR3 is built from 17 residues. The V and J ends lost 2 bases and 2 bases, in that order; junction bases with no gene match: 10. Germline V CDR1 and CDR2: MGHRA, YSYEKL. CDR3 in DNA: TGCGCCAGCAGCCAATGGGTTTCCGGGACAGGGCCCTACGAGCAGTACTTC. It codes for CASSQWVSGTGPYEQYF.

This clone showed up just once. The rearrangement uses TRBV7-8 and TRBJ2-7; possible D gene TRBD1, 5 bases. The germline V gene encodes CDR1 SGHVS and CDR2 FQNEAQ. V lost 5 bases, J lost 2 bases, and 16 bases lay in between. The CDR3 covers 15 residues. The CDR3 nucleotides are TGTGCCAGCAGCCATATCACGGACAAGCCCTACGAGCAGTACTTC. It translates to CASSHITDKPYEQYF.